This TCR beta chain was captured by sequencing in a study of beta chain features in type 1 diabetes (dated 2018 in TCRdb). Describing the broader study: Mean age, gender distribution, total cell number and subset yield did not differ between patients and healthy donors. Across all samples, roughly 110,000,000 sorted cells were examined, and cell number per subset correlated strongly with RNA yield. The study compared the TCRB repertoires of sorted circulating CD4+ T cell subsets in recently diagnosed type 1 diabetes patients with those in matched healthy donors. Regulatory and stem cell-like memory subsets were isolated from only 8 patients and 8 healthy donors, whereas naive and central memory subsets came from all 30 or so donors.

From each donor, a single peripheral blood sample of about 116 mL on average was drawn into heparinised tubes. Using a panel that included CD45RO, CCR7, CD25, CD127, CD95 and CD27, naive, central memory, regulatory and stem cell-like memory CD4+ T cells were sorted on a BD FACSAria II. A purity above 95% was achieved for all sorted populations. Right away, PBMCs were isolated by Lymphoprep density gradient centrifugation and were stained directly, with no culture step. Samples were stained and sorted in pairs, with one healthy donor and one patient per experiment, so that batch effects were minimized. The V and J ends are trimmed by 0 bases and 5 bases, leaving 13 bases between them. Looking up the germline V gene yields CDR1 WSHSY and CDR2 SAAADI. The CDR3 has 15 amino acids, counting the end cysteine and phenylalanine. Left in the record is the CDR3 DNA by itself, 45 bases read in frame from the first base.

Study-wide conclusions, independent of this receptor: Naive, central memory and regulatory TCRB repertoires appeared more similar among patients than among healthy donors. Sequencing cDNA rather than genomic DNA could over-represent highly expressing activated cells, although activation and CD3 levels did not differ between groups. At VDJ recombination sites, patients with type 1 diabetes made fewer insertions and deleted more nucleotides, a pattern implying thymic rearrangement abnormalities. HLA sub-analyses involved small numbers of individuals, so any influence of HLA type on TCRB rearrangement remained unresolved. Shorter templates might have been favored by PCR, but patient and control samples were amplified and corrected together, so both groups would have been affected equally by any skew. A moderate but significant shortening of TCRB CDR3 length was observed in type 1 diabetes patients in all four CD4+ subsets.

The entire isolated RNA was reverse transcribed using the High Capacity cDNA Reverse Transcription Kit, and thus expressed TCRB transcripts were sequenced. Naive, central memory and regulatory T cell samples underwent deep immunoSEQ sequencing, averaging around 3.6 million total reads per sample. After sorted cells were lysed in RLT buffer, RNA was extracted with DNase-treated RNeasy Micro or Mini kits, with the choice depending on cell number. To prevent cross-contamination, each cell subset was processed individually, whereas patient and healthy donor samples were processed jointly. The immunoSEQ multiplex PCR was used to amplify TCRB sequences from cDNA, generating 87-bp fragments that spanned the CDR3 region. The amplicons were sequenced using the Illumina HiSeq platform. Per the authors' processing: PCR bias was corrected computationally using synthetic template baselines, and reads within Hamming distance 2 were collapsed, with unmergeable singletons discarded. Reads were aligned to IMGT to assign V, D and J genes, CDR3 length, and insertions or deletions at six rearrangement sites. Clonotype counts were normalized to sorted cell number within each subset before computing true diversity and Gini coefficients with the tcR R package. Repertoire sharing was quantified using the overlap coefficient calculated on TCRB nucleotide sequences. Out-of-frame TCRB sequences from naive cells were analyzed as a proxy for the pre-selection repertoire. TCRdb retrieved this table from immuneACCESS and kept in-frame rearrangements only. Not all clones are present; in checked studies, unresolved V genes account for under half, and no reason is known for the remainder. D and trimming were read from the DNA, whereas the V and J calls and clone size are those reported in that table. A total of more than 300,000 clones appear in this sample, roughly an eighth of them only once. Under 0.02% of the sample belongs to the ten largest clones.

Regarding this clone: The antigen this receptor binds is unknown. Base quality data are lacking; no much larger clone is found one base away.

The chain couples TRBV10-2 to TRBJ2-5; no D gene is confidently identified. The TCR sequence derives from a young man in good health. Material: naive CD4+ T cells from blood. The cell subset or site label here, explained by the study, means: true naive CD4+ T cells. The CDR3 region has the sequence CASSESRLKRETQYF. The DNA reads TGCGCCAGCAGTGAGTCGCGACTCAAAAGGGAGACCCAGTACTTC.